This T cell receptor (beta chain) was captured by sequencing in a study of control samples from healthy donors and cancer patients. The CDR3 runs 15 residues. CDR1 SEHNR and CDR2 FQNEAQ come from the germline V gene (reference sequence). J gave up 2 bases and V 6 bases, and 7 bases lay outside the gene matches. Produced via immunoSEQ multiplex PCR; TCRdb's table is partial and in-frame only. Of fewer than 120,000 clones detected, over 75% appear once; the ten largest clones hold around 3.5%. This TCR derives from a woman in her fifties or sixties with lung cancer. Sequencing used PBMCs. The rearrangement joins TRBV7-9 to TRBJ1-3; 7 bases fit TRBD1. CDR3 nucleotide sequence: TGTGCCAGCAGTCAGTCCACAGGGGCTGGAAACACCATATATTTT. Residues: CASSQSTGAGNTIYF.